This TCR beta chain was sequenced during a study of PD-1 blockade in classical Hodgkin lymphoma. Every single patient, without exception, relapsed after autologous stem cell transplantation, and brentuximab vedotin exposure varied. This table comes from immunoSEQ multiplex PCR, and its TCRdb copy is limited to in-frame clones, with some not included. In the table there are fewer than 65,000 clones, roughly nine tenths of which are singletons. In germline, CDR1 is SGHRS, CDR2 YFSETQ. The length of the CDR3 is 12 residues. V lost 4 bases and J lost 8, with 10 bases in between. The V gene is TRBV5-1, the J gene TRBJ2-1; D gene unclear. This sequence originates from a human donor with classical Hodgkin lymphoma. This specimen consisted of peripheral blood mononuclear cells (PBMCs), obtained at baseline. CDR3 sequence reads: CASSLRWDEQFF. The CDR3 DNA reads TGCGCCAGCAGCCTCCGGTGGGATGAGCAGTTCTTC. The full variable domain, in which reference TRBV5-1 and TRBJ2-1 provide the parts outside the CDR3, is KAGVTQTPRYLIKTRGQQVTLSCSPISGHRSVSWYQQTPGQGLQFLFEYFSETQRNKGNFPGRFSGRQFSNSRSEMNVSTLELGDSALYLCASSLRWDEQFFGPGTRLTVL.